These 10 T cell receptor beta chains share one sample of origin, sequenced in a study of T cells in Graves' hyperthyroidism and ophthalmopathy. Authors of the study amplified TCR beta CDR3 regions from RNA transcripts. The HTBI primer set was used in a first-round RT-PCR of the TCR CDR3. One entry per CDR3 protein results from TCRdb running MiXCR on the multiplex PCR reads. The table includes about 350,000 distinct CDR3 sequences, about 18% detected once. Sample: blood. These receptors originate from a woman aged 18-35 years with Graves' hyperthyroidism.

The table lists this clonotype with many counts. The chain links TRBV3-1 to TRBJ2-5; possibly TRBD1 for D (6 bases). The CDR3 has 15 amino acids. Trimming left V 3 bases short and J 5 bases short, with 16 bases between. Looked up from germline, CDR1 is LGHDT and CDR2 is YNNKEL (reference sequence). The CDR3 protein is CASSQGQGSGETQYF. The CDR3 nucleotides read TGTGCCAGCAGCCAGGGGCAGGGGTCAGGTGAGACCCAGTACTTC.

This clonotype was observed at least ten times. CDR3 residues: CATSRPADGTEAFF. The DNA of the CDR3 is TGTGCCACCAGCAGACCCGCGGATGGGACTGAAGCTTTCTTT. This chain links TRBV15 with TRBJ1-1, with no clear D. This CDR3 has 14 amino acids. V was trimmed by 2 bases and J by 5 bases, leaving 12 bases between them. Germline values: CDR1 LNHNV, CDR2 YYDKDF (reference sequence).

This clonotype has a count of ten or more. This chain links TRBV27 with TRBJ1-2, with D perhaps matching TRBD1 (5 bases). Germline lookup yields CDR1 MNHEY and CDR2 SMNVEV (reference sequence). This CDR3 is 17 amino acids long. V was cut by 0 bases and J by 6 bases, with 20 bases left in between. The CDR3 nucleotides are TGTGCCAGCAGTTTATCGACGGTCGGGGGGGGGTTGAATGGCTACACCTTC. It encodes CASSLSTVGGGLNGYTF.

This chain connects TRBV5-1 to TRBJ2-5, with D possibly matching TRBD1 (6 bases). The CDR3 runs to 17 residues. Trimming cost V 2 bases and J 2 bases, with 19 bases left between them. The germline V gene has CDR1 SGHRS and CDR2 YFSETQ. CDR3 in DNA: TGCGCCAGCAGCTTAGCCGTGCCGGGACACCCTCAAGAGACCCAGTACTTC. This codes for CASSLAVPGHPQETQYF.

This clonotype was recorded many times. An end of the junction does not agree with germline; a read error may underlie this. V is TRBV6-1 and J is TRBJ1-1, with a weak D call TRBD1 (5 bases). The length of the CDR3 is 14 residues. Germline-derived CDR1 and CDR2 are MNHNS and SASEGT. CDR3: CASSTGTVNTETFF. CDR3 DNA: TGTGCCAGCAGTACCGGGACTGTGAACACTGAAACTTTCTTT.

The chain links TRBV27 to TRBJ1-6, with 7 bases identical to TRBD1. CDR1 and CDR2 from the germline V gene are MNHEY and SMNVEV (reference sequence). The V and J ends lost 5 bases and 0 bases, in that order; junction bases with no gene match: 10. The CDR3 is 18 residues long. CDR3 sequence: CASSPRDRESSYNSPLHF. The CDR3 DNA sequence: TGTGCCAGCAGTCCCCGGGACAGAGAAAGCTCCTATAATTCACCCCTCCACTTT.

This clonotype was seen at least ten times. The V gene is TRBV27, the J gene TRBJ2-7; D is undetermined. Per germline, CDR1 MNHEY and CDR2 SMNVEV (reference sequence). The V and J ends lost 1 base and 5 bases respectively, with 18 bases between them. The CDR3 length is 16 residues. Here the CDR3 reads CASSLFKASGLDEQYF. The CDR3 coding sequence is TGTGCCAGCAGTTTATTTAAGGCCTCGGGCCTGGACGAGCAGTACTTC.

Remarks on this clonotype: A much larger clone is a single base away; this may be a read error. The DNA of the CDR3 is TGTGCCAGCAGCCCGCTACCGGGACTAGCGGGGTTGTCCCTCTTC. Translated: CASSPLPGLAGLSLF. V usage is TRBV7-9 and J usage is TRBJ2-7; TRBD2 matches at 13 bases. The CDR3 is made up of 15 amino acids. Per the germline V gene, CDR1 is SEHNR and CDR2 is FQNEAQ (reference sequence).

In its sample, this clonotype was seen many times. CDR3 amino acids: CASSGWAGQNTGELFF. The CDR3, as DNA: TGTGCCAGCAGCGGTTGGGCGGGACAGAACACCGGGGAGCTGTTTTTT. The rearrangement links TRBV7-6 to TRBJ2-2; D is tentatively TRBD1 or TRBD2 (6 bases each). Germline loops: CDR1 SGHVS, CDR2 FNYEAQ. CDR3 length: 16 residues. V was pared by 5 bases and J by 1 base, with 14 bases between. Based on the CDR3 plus reference TRBV7-6 and TRBJ2-2, the full variable domain is GAGVSQSPRYKVTKRGQDVALRCDPISGHVSLYWYRQALGQGPEFLTYFNYEAQQDKSGLPNDRFSAERPEGSISTLTIQRTEQRDSAMYRCASSGWAGQNTGELFFGEGSRLTVL.

This clonotype appeared many times. The chain links TRBV2 to TRBJ2-2, with D perhaps matching TRBD2 (5 bases). Per germline, CDR1 SNHLY and CDR2 FYNNEI. The V gene lost 4 bases and the J gene lost 4 bases, with 13 bases spanning the gap. The CDR3 has 15 residues. CDR3 nucleotides: TGTGCCAGCAGTGTTCAGAGGGAGAGCACCGGGGAGCTGTTTTTT. This sequence encodes CASSVQRESTGELFF.